These T cell receptor beta chains were read from a single sample in a study of shared clonotypes between healthy human individuals. This table comes from immunoSEQ multiplex PCR, and its TCRdb copy is limited to in-frame clones, with some not included. The data hold roughly 110,000 clones, with about 70% observed a single time. The sequenced sample consisted of memory CD8+ T cells sorted from blood. These receptors all come from a woman in her twenties or thirties in good health. The CDR3 runs from the conserved cysteine through the conserved F or W. Fields, in order: clone size, D gene, V gene, J gene, CDR3 protein, CDR3 DNA. A D gene is named only where the DNA matches it firmly. Not every row has a clone size; where given, it reads once, few, many or a size class.

>.|.|TRBV11-2|TRBJ1-1
CASSTRRINTEAFF
TGTGCCAGCAGCACCCGTCGAATCAACACTGAAGCTTTCTTT
>.|TRBD2|TRBV27|TRBJ2-1
CASSLYPTSGRALNEQFF
TGTGCCAGCAGTTTATACCCGACTAGCGGGAGGGCATTAAATGAGCAGTTCTTC
>once|.|TRBV6-6|TRBJ2-7
CASSYGGAGVYEQYF
TGTGCCAGCAGTTACGGGGGGGCCGGGGTCTACGAGCAGTACTTC
>.|TRBD2|TRBV4-1|TRBJ2-7
CASSQDGTSGIYEQYF
TGCGCCAGCAGCCAAGATGGGACTAGCGGGATCTACGAGCAGTACTTC
>once|.|TRBV5-6|TRBJ2-7
CASSSSPAQFYEQYF
TGTGCCAGCAGCTCCTCCCCTGCCCAATTCTACGAGCAGTACTTC
>.|.|TRBV9|TRBJ2-1
CASSLVGNYNEQFF
TGTGCCAGCAGCCTTGTGGGGAACTACAATGAGCAGTTCTTC
>few|.|TRBV6-6|TRBJ2-1
CASSSDTYNEQFF
TGTGCCAGCAGTAGCGACACCTACAATGAGCAGTTCTTC
>.|.|TRBV5-8|TRBJ2-5
CASSPPGLETQYF
TGTGCCAGCAGCCCCCCCGGGCTGGAGACCCAGTACTTC
>.|TRBD2|TRBV7-8|TRBJ2-1
CASSLSTSGSLGNEQFF
TGTGCCAGCAGCTTATCGACTAGCGGGAGTTTGGGGAATGAGCAGTTCTTC
>.|TRBD2|TRBV9|TRBJ2-3
CASSLAGTSTDTQYF
TGTGCCAGCAGCCTAGCGGGTACTAGCACAGATACGCAGTATTTT
>few|TRBD2|TRBV27|TRBJ2-1
CASSQTSGSYNEQFF
TGTGCCAGCAGCCAGACTAGCGGGAGCTACAATGAGCAGTTCTTC
>.|.|TRBV6-5|TRBJ1-2
CASSYPGGGNGYTF
TGTGCCAGCAGTTACCCTGGAGGAGGGAATGGCTACACCTTC
>.|TRBD1|TRBV11-2|TRBJ2-1
CASSLQQGVGWVF
TGTGCCAGCAGCTTACAACAGGGGGTTGGGTGGGTCTTC
>.|.|TRBV10-3|TRBJ2-7
CAISEVSYEQYF
TGTGCCATCAGTGAGGTCTCCTACGAGCAGTACTTC
>.|.|TRBV30|TRBJ2-5
CAWMYKGTTQETQYF
TGTGCCTGGATGTATAAGGGCACAACTCAAGAGACCCAGTACTTC
>.|.|TRBV9|TRBJ2-2
CASSISWGTGELFF
TGTGCCAGCAGCATTAGCTGGGGCACCGGGGAGCTGTTTTTT
>.|.|TRBV27|TRBJ2-7
CASSNRGQTHEQYF
TGTGCCAGCAGTAACCGGGGTCAGACCCACGAGCAGTACTTC
>.|.|TRBV6-6|TRBJ1-4
CASSYEEPPNEKLFF
TGTGCCAGCAGTTATGAGGAGCCTCCTAATGAAAAACTGTTTTTT
>.|TRBD2|TRBV28|TRBJ2-1
CASSSTSGTYNEQFF
TGTGCCAGCAGTTCGACTAGCGGAACCTACAATGAGCAGTTCTTC
>.|.|TRBV30|TRBJ1-1
CAWSVLAEAFF
TGTGCCTGGAGTGTACTGGCTGAAGCTTTCTTT
>.|.|TRBV27|TRBJ2-1
CASSAGVVGQFF
TGTGCCAGCAGTGCGGGTGTTGTTGGGCAGTTCTTC
>few|TRBD2|TRBV7-6|TRBJ2-5
CASSFLLPASGKLETQYF
TGTGCCAGCAGCTTCCTACTCCCGGCTAGCGGGAAGTTGGAGACCCAGTACTTC
>.|.|TRBV7-8|TRBJ2-1
CASSLARISYNEQFF
TGTGCCAGCAGCTTAGCACGCATTTCCTACAATGAGCAGTTCTTC
>.|TRBD2|TRBV4-1|TRBJ2-3
CASSPSGLAGAVDTQYF
TGCGCCAGCAGCCCCTCCGGACTAGCGGGAGCGGTAGATACGCAGTATTTT
>.|.|TRBV7-9|TRBJ1-2
CASSSEGLGYGYTF
TGTGCCAGCAGCTCCGAGGGTCTTGGCTATGGCTACACCTTC
>.|.|TRBV5-6|TRBJ2-7
CASSLAHRPPKESNEQYF
TGTGCCAGCAGCTTGGCCCATAGGCCTCCCAAGGAATCCAACGAGCAGTACTTC
>.|TRBD2|TRBV28|TRBJ2-6
CASTGGSRSGANVLTF
TGTGCCAGCACGGGGGGATCTCGCTCTGGGGCCAACGTCCTGACTTTC